This TCR beta chain was obtained from a study of Ad26.COV2.S vaccination and SARS-CoV-2 variants. Findings and caveats of the study: Responses of spike-specific T cells (both CD8+ and CD4+) reportedly showed substantial breadth after vaccination. Participants given vaccine showed non-spike TCR breadth similar to that of placebo recipients. Compared with placebo recipients, vaccine recipients had higher spike-specific TCR breadth.

The sample's treatment: some 19 received Ad26.COV2.S at low or high dose, single or two shots; roughly five received placebo; per-sample allocation not given. The investigators took samples on day 63 after the first vaccine or placebo injection. Worth noting for this clone: What it recognizes is unknown.

Measured with immunoSEQ multiplex PCR; TCRdb has only the in-frame clones, and not every one. The table shows around 400,000 clones, with around 90% occurring only once. The source material was peripheral blood, sampled in a trial of Ad26.COV2.S vaccine versus placebo. The receptor comes from a person aged 18-60 years who received the Ad26.COV2.S COVID-19 vaccine or a placebo.

In DNA, the CDR3 is TGCAGCGTTGAAGGGGGACAGCTGGCTGGTCCCTACGAGCAGTACTTC. Residues: CSVEGGQLAGPYEQYF. This rearrangement joins TRBV29-1 to TRBJ2-7; 7 bases fit TRBD1. This CDR3 has 16 amino acids. V was pared by 1 base and J by 2 bases, with 11 bases of the junction left unmatched. CDR1 and CDR2 from the germline V gene are SQVTM and ANQGSEA.